This T cell receptor beta chain was observed in a study of molecular identifiers for immune sequencing clone quantification. A single record per CDR3 protein comes from TCRdb applying MiXCR to the PCR reads. The sample contains approximately 93,000 distinct CDR3 sequences, 25% of which appear only once. As regards this clonotype: The junction departs from germline at one end; a sequencing error may be responsible.

CDR3 length: 18 amino acids. Germline values: CDR1 MGHDK, CDR2 SYGVNS. The rearrangement joins TRBV25-1 to TRBJ2-1; 9 bases agree with TRBD2. This clonotype was obtained from a human donor in good health. Some libraries in this study had Jurkat cell RNA spiked in. What was sequenced was naive CD8+ T cells from blood, with Jurkat cell RNA spiked in. The subset: FACS-sorted CD8+CD4-CCR7+CD45RA+ naive T cells. The CDR3 reads CASSEGLAGYQSYNEQLF. CDR3 sequence (DNA): TGTGCCAGCAGTGAAGGGCTAGCGGGATATCAATCCTACAATGAGCAGCTCTTC.